This T cell receptor beta chain was observed in a study of T-cell memory formation after mild COVID-19. The study's findings and limits: Specificity for SARS-CoV-2 was not confirmed among the second-wave clones peaking on day 37. Prior to infection, memory already included some responding clones, suggesting cross-reactive memory joined. Clones that got smaller from day 15 to 85 had even CD4/CD8, while clones growing later tipped toward CD4+.

Details on this clonotype: Its antigen is not known.

MiXCR, run by TCRdb on the 5' RACE reads, gives a single entry per CDR3 protein. The sample has hundreds of thousands of distinct CDR3 sequences, about a fifth seen once. The germline V gene has CDR1 SEHNR and CDR2 FQNEAQ (reference sequence). The length of the CDR3 is 18 residues. V lost 1 base and J 5 bases, leaving 23 bases between the germline ends. Sequenced: PBMCs or a T cell subset sorted from them (not recorded which). The TCR originated in an adult woman who had mild COVID-19 (a few samples of this study predate the infection). Cell type and time point are not known. The gene calls are TRBV7-9 and TRBJ2-5, with TRBD2 as a possible D gene (6 bases). The CDR3 region is CASSLGKAAGLDWETQYF. CDR3 sequence (DNA): TGTGCCAGCAGCTTAGGGAAGGCGGCGGGACTCGATTGGGAGACCCAGTACTTC.